The source of this TCR beta chain is a study of T cells in Graves' hyperthyroidism and ophthalmopathy. The study, taken as a whole, reports: Model-based prediction identified ophthalmopathy a median approximately 6.2 months prior to its onset.

Worth noting for this clonotype: Its antigen is unidentified.

When hyperthyroidism was first diagnosed, the blood sample was taken, preceding any ophthalmopathy symptoms. Cells are PBMCs isolated from around 9.4 ml of fresh blood. Authors of the study amplified TCR beta CDR3 regions from RNA transcripts. First-round RT-PCR of the TCR CDR3 relied on the HTBI primer set. TCRdb analysed the multiplex PCR reads with MiXCR anew, one entry per CDR3 protein. The table records about 720,000 distinct CDR3 sequences, around 19% of them present only once. This CDR3 comprises 17 residues. The germline gives CDR1 ENHRY, CDR2 SYGVKD. The V and J ends lost 2 bases and 3 bases respectively, with 16 bases between them.

The V call is TRBV10-3, the J call TRBJ1-4; D remains unclear. The specimen sequenced was blood. The receptor was isolated from a woman aged 45-65 years with Graves' hyperthyroidism that later progressed to Graves' ophthalmopathy. This CDR3 reads CAISEAGSIGANEKLFF. The DNA of the CDR3 is TGTGCCATCAGTGAGGCCGGATCGATCGGGGCTAATGAAAAACTGTTTTTT.